Shown below are 24 T cell receptor beta chains from a single sample sequenced in a study of cytomegalovirus exposure and HLA in healthy donors. Repertoires were generated with immunoSEQ multiplex PCR, while TCRdb's copy carries only in-frame clones and drops some. The profile shows almost 200,000 clones, about 81% of them singletons. Sequencing input: PBMCs. These receptors all come from a woman under 40 in good health and CMV-seronegative.

V and J are TRBV6-1 and TRBJ2-5; D is unresolved. CDR3 size: 15 residues. V shed 7 bases and J shed 5 bases, with 20 bases lying between them. The V gene's germline CDR1 is MNHNS and CDR2 SASEGT. CDR3 amino acids: CASTSLRVSAETQYF. Here the CDR3 DNA reads TGTGCCAGCACCTCGCTTCGGGTATCAGCCGAGACCCAGTACTTC.

The chain has TRBV5-1 and TRBJ2-2; 9 bases map to TRBD1. The CDR3 extends over 15 amino acids. Germline CDR1 SGHRS, CDR2 YFSETQ. The ends lost 4 bases at V and 5 bases at J; junction bases unmatched: 6. The CDR3 DNA is TGCGCCAGCAGCATGGACAGGGGCAGAACCGGGGAGCTGTTTTTT. Translating it yields CASSMDRGRTGELFF.

The chain recombines TRBV5-1 with TRBJ2-7, with unresolved D. This CDR3 contains 14 residues. The germline CDR1 and CDR2 sequences are SGHRS and YFSETQ. V lost 4 bases and J lost 2, with 13 bases in between. CDR3 nucleotide sequence: TGCGCCAGCAGCCTGGCGCAGGCAGCCTACGAGCAGTACTTC. Protein sequence: CASSLAQAAYEQYF.

The CDR3 nucleotides are TGTGCCACCAGGGGGCCCTCCTACGAGCAGTACTTC. It yields the protein CATRGPSYEQYF. V is TRBV6-6 and J is TRBJ2-7; 8 nucleotides agree with TRBD1. CDR1 and CDR2 (germline): MNHNY, SVGAGI (reference sequence). Trimming at V came to 10 bases and at J to 0 bases, leaving 2 bases not matched to a gene. There are 12 residues in the CDR3.

The rearrangement joins TRBV5-1 to TRBJ2-7, with D uncertain. The CDR3 has 15 residues. Germline CDR1 reads SGHRS; CDR2 reads YFSETQ. V was shortened by 0 bases and J by 4 bases, with 14 bases between the two germline ends. The CDR3 nucleotides are TGCGCCAGCAGCTTGGGCGCCATGAGTGCATACGAGCAGTACTTC. It codes for CASSLGAMSAYEQYF. Full variable domain (outside the CDR3, taken from reference TRBV5-1 and TRBJ2-7): KAGVTQTPRYLIKTRGQQVTLSCSPISGHRSVSWYQQTPGQGLQFLFEYFSETQRNKGNFPGRFSGRQFSNSRSEMNVSTLELGDSALYLCASSLGAMSAYEQYFGPGTRLTVT.

This chain joins TRBV18 and TRBJ2-7; 10 bases map to TRBD1. The ends lost 6 bases at V and 6 bases at J; junction bases unmatched: 8. Per the germline V gene, CDR1 is KGHSH and CDR2 is LQKENI. The CDR3 has 14 amino acids. The CDR3 bases are TGTGCCAGCTCCCTGGACAGGGGGGGCTCCGAGCAGTACTTC. It specifies CASSLDRGGSEQYF.

CDR3 nucleotides: TGTGCCAGCTCACAGCCCCCGGAGCTGTTTTTT. This codes for CASSQPPELFF. V usage is TRBV18 and J usage is TRBJ2-2; D gene uncertain. The V and J ends lost 4 bases and 10 bases respectively, with 7 bases between them. The germline CDR1 and CDR2 sequences are KGHSH and LQKENI. This CDR3 has 11 amino acids.

V is TRBV27 and J is TRBJ1-1; D is unclear. V dropped 4 bases and J dropped 3 bases, with 18 bases sitting between them. Per the germline V gene, CDR1 is MNHEY and CDR2 is SMNVEV (reference sequence). CDR3 length: 16 residues. This chain's CDR3 is CASSSFSRRIYTEAFF. The CDR3 region has the DNA TGTGCCAGCAGTTCTTTTTCTCGGCGGATCTACACTGAAGCTTTCTTT.

J is TRBJ1-2 and V is TRBV25-1; TRBD1 matches at 7 bases. CDR3 length: 12 residues. Germline V gene lookup returns CDR1 MGHDK and CDR2 SYGVNS. V lost 5 bases to trimming and J lost 5 bases; unmatched junction nucleotides: 2. CDR3 nucleotides: TGTGCCAGCAGTCGACAGGGTTATGGCTACACCTTC. Its translation is CASSRQGYGYTF.

This clone was observed a single time. The chain recombines TRBV6-4 with TRBJ2-7, with 7 bases identical to TRBD1. The germline V gene encodes CDR1 MRHNA and CDR2 SNTAGT. J gave up 2 bases and V 0 bases, and 4 bases lay outside the gene matches. The CDR3 covers 15 residues. The CDR3 region is CASSDSDRKTYEQYF. CDR3 DNA sequence: TGTGCCAGCAGTGACTCGGACAGGAAAACCTACGAGCAGTACTTC.

J is TRBJ2-7 and V is TRBV28, with TRBD1 matching 11 bases. The trim removed 6 bases at V and 2 bases at J, leaving 12 bases unmatched. This CDR3 contains 17 residues. Germline assignment: CDR1 MDHEN and CDR2 SYDVKM. In DNA, the CDR3 is TGTGCCAGCAGCTCTCCCCCGCCGGGACAGGGGGCCTACGAGCAGTACTTC. Residues: CASSSPPPGQGAYEQYF.

V and J are TRBV7-6 and TRBJ2-2; D is uncertain. CDR3 length: 15 residues. V lost 3 bases and J lost 0, with 8 bases in between. In germline, CDR1 is SGHVS, CDR2 FNYEAQ. The CDR3: CASSLGLPNTGELFF. CDR3 in DNA: TGTGCCAGCAGCTTGGGCCTTCCGAACACCGGGGAGCTGTTTTTT. Combining the CDR3 with reference TRBV7-6 and TRBJ2-2 gives the whole variable domain GAGVSQSPRYKVTKRGQDVALRCDPISGHVSLYWYRQALGQGPEFLTYFNYEAQQDKSGLPNDRFSAERPEGSISTLTIQRTEQRDSAMYRCASSLGLPNTGELFFGEGSRLTVL.

This clone was found once. The chain combines TRBV28 with TRBJ2-5; a possible D gene is TRBD1 (6 bases). The V gene's germline CDR1 is MDHEN and CDR2 SYDVKM. V gave up 6 bases and J gave up 3 bases, with 14 bases separating them. The CDR3 is 14 amino acids. CDR3 in amino acids: CASRLMAGEETQYF. CDR3 DNA sequence: TGTGCCAGCAGGCTAATGGCAGGGGAAGAGACCCAGTACTTC.

The chain couples TRBV28 to TRBJ2-3; TRBD2 aligns across 13 bases. CDR1 MDHEN and CDR2 SYDVKM come from the germline V gene. With 4 bases clipped from V and 7 bases from J, the junction kept 11 bases outside the gene matches. The CDR3 extends over 17 amino acids. As DNA, the CDR3 is TGTGCCAGCAGTTCTCGGACTAGCGGGGGACAGGGGAATACGCAGTATTTT. This codes for CASSSRTSGGQGNTQYF.

The V gene is TRBV5-4, the J gene TRBJ1-6; tentative D call: TRBD1 (6 bases). The germline V and J ends were trimmed by 4 bases and 7 bases, with 18 bases remaining between them. The CDR3 length is 16 residues. Germline V gene lookup returns CDR1 SGHNT and CDR2 YYREEE (reference sequence). The CDR3 here is CASSPDPTGWNSPLHF. The CDR3 DNA reads as TGTGCCAGCAGCCCCGATCCCACAGGGTGGAATTCACCCCTCCACTTT.

J is TRBJ2-1 and V is TRBV29-1; 8 bases are a match to TRBD1. The germline CDR1 and CDR2 sequences are SQVTM and ANQGSEA. With V trimmed by 6 bases and J by 10 bases, 2 bases remained unmatched. This CDR3 spans 10 amino acids. CDR3 residues: CSVGDREQFF. Written as DNA, the CDR3 is TGCAGCGTAGGGGACAGGGAGCAGTTCTTC.

There are a few counts of this clone. The gene calls are TRBV2 and TRBJ2-1, with TRBD2 identical over 7 bases. Per the germline V gene, CDR1 is SNHLY and CDR2 is FYNNEI. This CDR3 spans 14 amino acids. V was pared by 6 bases and J by 7 bases, with 9 bases of the junction left unmatched. The CDR3 is CASSRLAKENEQFF. Written as DNA, the CDR3 is TGTGCCAGCAGCCGACTAGCCAAGGAAAATGAGCAGTTCTTC.

The CDR3 DNA is TGTGCCAGCTCACCACCAGTCGGACAGGGGCGAGAAGAGCAGTTCTTC. Its translation is CASSPPVGQGREEQFF. This chain joins TRBV18 and TRBJ2-1; 9 positions match TRBD1. The CDR3 length is 16 residues. V lost 0 bases and J lost 10; bases outside the gene matches: 10. Germline V gene data show CDR1 as KGHSH and CDR2 as LQKENI.

This chain links TRBV4-2 with TRBJ1-5; 9 bases match TRBD1. Per germline, CDR1 LGHNA and CDR2 YNFKEQ. V shed 4 bases and J 3 bases; nucleotides not matched to a gene: 13. CDR3 length equals 18 residues. The CDR3 DNA reads as TGTGCCAGCAGCCGCAACACAGGGGGCGGGAATAACAATCAGCCCCAGCATTTT. The encoded protein is CASSRNTGGGNNNQPQHF.

V usage is TRBV6-5 and J usage is TRBJ2-1, with 13 nucleotides matching TRBD2. Germline loops: CDR1 MNHEY, CDR2 SVGAGI. J was trimmed by 4 bases and V by 5 bases; bases with no gene match: 2. The length of the CDR3 is 15 residues. The CDR3 DNA sequence: TGTGCCAGCAGTCGGGGACTAGCGGGGTACAATGAGCAGTTCTTC. This gives the protein CASSRGLAGYNEQFF.

This chain joins TRBV28 and TRBJ1-1, with no clear D. V lost 4 bases and J 5 bases, leaving 8 bases between the germline ends. Germline V gene lookup returns CDR1 MDHEN and CDR2 SYDVKM. The CDR3 loop spans 12 amino acids. CDR3 sequence reads: CASSSRGTEAFF. The CDR3 region has the DNA TGTGCCAGCAGTTCCCGAGGGACTGAAGCTTTCTTT. Together with reference TRBV28 and TRBJ1-1, the CDR3 gives the full variable domain: DVKVTQSSRYLVKRTGEKVFLECVQDMDHENMFWYRQDPGLGLRLIYFSYDVKMKEKGDIPEGYSVSREKKERFSLILESASTNQTSMYLCASSSRGTEAFFGQGTRLTVV.

The chain combines TRBV11-2 with TRBJ1-1; the D is unclear. Per the germline V gene, CDR1 is SGHAT and CDR2 is FQNNGV. V lost 2 bases and J 1 base, leaving 8 bases between the germline ends. The CDR3 covers 14 residues. CDR3 bases: TGTGCCAGCAGCTTATCCCCTCGGAACACTGAAGCTTTCTTT. This translates into CASSLSPRNTEAFF.

This chain connects TRBV7-8 to TRBJ1-2; D uncertain. This CDR3 is 13 amino acids long. Looked up from germline, CDR1 is SGHVS and CDR2 is FQNEAQ. V was pared by 1 base and J by 5 bases, with 8 bases between. CDR3 sequence: CASSLGEGYGYTF. CDR3 bases: TGTGCCAGCAGCTTAGGGGAGGGTTATGGCTACACCTTC.

V is TRBV13 and J is TRBJ2-3, with 7 bases that match TRBD2. The germline gives CDR1 PRHDT, CDR2 FYEKMQ (reference sequence). This CDR3 comprises 14 residues. The junction had 2 bases not matched to a gene; V was cut back by 5 bases and J by 0 bases. CDR3 protein: CASSLSGSTDTQYF. The DNA for the CDR3 is TGTGCCAGCAGCCTTAGCGGGAGCACAGATACGCAGTATTTT.